This is a list of T cell receptor beta chains from one sample in a study of vaccination and CD4 T cells after COVID-19. TCRdb re-analysed the PCR reads in MiXCR, keeping a single row per CDR3 protein. The repertoire includes fewer than 10,000 distinct CDR3 sequences, under 30% of them detected once, and less than 25% sits in the top ten. Their cognate antigens are unknown. The sample consisted of cultured CD4+ T cells from blood. These receptors were collected from a human donor with COVID-19. CDR3s include the opening cysteine and the closing phenylalanine or tryptophan. The D gene is left open where the match is weak. Clone size is stated in some rows and not others, as once, few, many or a class when expanded.

TRBJ2-2 | TRBD2 | few | TRBV14 | CASSPGTSGVGELFF | TGTGCCAGCAGCCCCGGGACTAGCGGGGTCGGGGAGCTGTTTTTT
TRBJ2-5 | - | - | TRBV5-1 | CASSPVSPIQETQYF | TGCGCCAGCAGCCCCGTTAGTCCTATCCAAGAGACCCAGTACTTC
TRBJ2-1 | TRBD1 | few | TRBV30 | CAWSGNRGNEQFF | TGTGCCTGGAGTGGGAACAGGGGCAATGAGCAGTTCTTC
TRBJ2-3 | TRBD2 | few | TRBV6-4 | CASRVTSGGSGTQYF | TGTGCCAGTCGAGTGACTAGCGGGGGATCGGGTACGCAGTATTTT
TRBJ2-5 | - | - | TRBV5-1 | CASSSQQGGVETQYF | TGCGCCAGCAGCTCACAACAGGGAGGTGTGGAGACCCAGTACTTC
TRBJ1-2 | TRBD1 | - | TRBV19 | CASSIPGTAGGYTF | TGTGCCAGTAGTATACCGGGGACAGCTGGTGGCTACACCTTC
TRBJ1-6 | - | - | TRBV4-1 | CASSQDGTNSPLHF | TGCGCCAGCAGCCAAGACGGCACCAATTCACCCCTCCACTTT
TRBJ2-2 | - | - | TRBV12-3/TRBV12-4 | CASRRVGDTGELFF | TGTGCCAGCCGGAGGGTGGGGGACACCGGGGAGCTGTTTTTT
TRBJ2-2 | TRBD2 | - | TRBV6-2/TRBV6-3 | CASSRTTSGGRTGELFF | TGTGCCAGCAGCCGAACCACTAGCGGGGGTCGCACCGGGGAGCTGTTTTTT
TRBJ2-3 | - | medium-sized | TRBV6-5 | CASSYSGGASTDTQYF | TGTGCCAGCAGTTACTCTGGCGGGGCGAGCACAGATACGCAGTATTTT
TRBJ2-5 | TRBD1 | - | TRBV29-1 | CSVTGATLQETQYF | TGCAGCGTGACAGGGGCAACCCTCCAAGAGACCCAGTACTTC
TRBJ2-1 | - | few | TRBV7-8 | CASSQTGAGPYNEQFF | TGTGCCAGCAGCCAGACCGGCGCGGGGCCCTACAATGAGCAGTTCTTC
TRBJ2-5 | - | few | TRBV2 | CASRVETQYF | TGTGCCAGCAGGGTGGAGACCCAGTACTTC
TRBJ1-1 | TRBD1 | - | TRBV5-4 | CASSSTGASRGEALF | TGTGCCAGCAGCTCGACAGGGGCCTCTCGGGGAGAAGCTCTCTTT